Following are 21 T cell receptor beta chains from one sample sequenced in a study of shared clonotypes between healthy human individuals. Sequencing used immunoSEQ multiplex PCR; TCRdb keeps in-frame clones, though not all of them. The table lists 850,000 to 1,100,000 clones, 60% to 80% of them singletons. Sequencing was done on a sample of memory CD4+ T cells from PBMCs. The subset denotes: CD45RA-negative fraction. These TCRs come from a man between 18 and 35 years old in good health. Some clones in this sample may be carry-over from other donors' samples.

The CDR3 nucleotides are TGCAGCGTTGAAGGGGCCACGGCTAGCACAGATACGCAGTATTTT. Amino acids: CSVEGATASTDTQYF. This sequence joins TRBV29-1 and TRBJ2-3; D is ambiguous. Germline V gene sequence: CDR1 SQVTM, CDR2 ANQGSEA. Trimming left V 1 base short and J 0 bases short, with 11 bases between. CDR3 length: 15 residues.

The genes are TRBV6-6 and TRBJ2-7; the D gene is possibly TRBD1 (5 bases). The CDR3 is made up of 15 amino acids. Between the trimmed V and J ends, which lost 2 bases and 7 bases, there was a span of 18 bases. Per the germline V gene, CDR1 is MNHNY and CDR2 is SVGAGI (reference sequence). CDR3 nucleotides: TGTGCCAGCAGTTACGGGGCAGATGGGGCTCGTGAGCAGTACTTC. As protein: CASSYGADGAREQYF.

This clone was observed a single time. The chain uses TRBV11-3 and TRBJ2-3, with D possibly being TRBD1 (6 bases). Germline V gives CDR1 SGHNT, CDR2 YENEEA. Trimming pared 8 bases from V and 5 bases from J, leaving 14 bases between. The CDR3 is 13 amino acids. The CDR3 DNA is TGTGCCAGCTCGGGACACTGGGGAGATACGCAGTATTTT. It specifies CASSGHWGDTQYF.

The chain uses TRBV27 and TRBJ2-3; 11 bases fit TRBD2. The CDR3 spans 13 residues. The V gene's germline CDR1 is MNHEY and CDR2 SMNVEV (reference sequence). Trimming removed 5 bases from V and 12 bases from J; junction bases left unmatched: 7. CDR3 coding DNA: TGTGCCAGCAGTCCCCAACTAGCGGGAGTTCAGTATTTT. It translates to CASSPQLAGVQYF.

The CDR3 here is CASSLLGLDNQPQHF. CDR3 bases: TGTGCCAGCAGTTTATTAGGGCTGGACAATCAGCCCCAGCATTTT. This chain joins TRBV28 and TRBJ1-5; D gene ambiguous. Germline V lookup: CDR1 MDHEN, CDR2 SYDVKM. The length of the CDR3 is 15 residues. Trimming shortened V by 1 base and J by 3 bases, and 10 bases separated the two germline ends.

The CDR3 loop is CAISPGTGKNEAFF. The CDR3 bases are TGTGCCATCAGTCCCGGGACAGGGAAGAATGAAGCTTTCTTT. The genes are TRBV10-3 and TRBJ1-1; 9 positions match TRBD1. Per the germline V gene, CDR1 is ENHRY and CDR2 is SYGVKD. V trimming: 5 bases; J trimming: 7 bases; junction bases outside the gene matches: 8. This CDR3 has 14 amino acids.

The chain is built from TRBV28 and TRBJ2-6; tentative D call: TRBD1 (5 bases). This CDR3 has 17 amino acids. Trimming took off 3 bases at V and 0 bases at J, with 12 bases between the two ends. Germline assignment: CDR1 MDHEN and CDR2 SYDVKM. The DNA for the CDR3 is TGTGCCAGCAGTTTGGTCAGGGCGACCTCTGGGGCCAACGTCCTGACTTTC. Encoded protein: CASSLVRATSGANVLTF.

CDR3 amino acids: CSAATNRGTEAFF. The CDR3 DNA reads TGCAGCGCAGCAACCAATCGAGGGACTGAAGCTTTCTTT. The chain combines TRBV29-1 with TRBJ1-1; D unresolved. The ends were cut back, 7 bases at V and 5 bases at J, with 17 bases in the middle. Germline V gene data show CDR1 as SQVTM and CDR2 as ANQGSEA. The CDR3 sequence is 13 residues long.

CDR3: CASSPLGTSGKSEQFF. The CDR3 nucleotides are TGTGCCAGCTCACCACTTGGGACTAGCGGGAAGAGTGAGCAGTTCTTC. The rearrangement joins TRBV18 to TRBJ2-1, with 13 bases lining up with TRBD2. After removal of 1 base from V and 9 bases from J, the junction contained 6 bases not matched to a gene. This CDR3 has 16 amino acids. CDR1 KGHSH and CDR2 LQKENI come from the germline V gene.

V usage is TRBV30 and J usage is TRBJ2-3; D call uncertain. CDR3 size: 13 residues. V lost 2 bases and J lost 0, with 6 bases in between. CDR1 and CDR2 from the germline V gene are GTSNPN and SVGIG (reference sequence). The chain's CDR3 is CAWSTVSTDTQYF. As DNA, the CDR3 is TGTGCCTGGAGTACCGTTAGCACAGATACGCAGTATTTT.

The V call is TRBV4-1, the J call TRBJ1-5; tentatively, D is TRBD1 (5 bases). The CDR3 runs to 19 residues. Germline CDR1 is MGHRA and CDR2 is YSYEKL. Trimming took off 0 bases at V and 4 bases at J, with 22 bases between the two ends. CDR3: CASSQEGSGVRGLNQPQHF. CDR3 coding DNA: TGCGCCAGCAGCCAAGAGGGTTCGGGAGTTAGGGGACTGAATCAGCCCCAGCATTTT.

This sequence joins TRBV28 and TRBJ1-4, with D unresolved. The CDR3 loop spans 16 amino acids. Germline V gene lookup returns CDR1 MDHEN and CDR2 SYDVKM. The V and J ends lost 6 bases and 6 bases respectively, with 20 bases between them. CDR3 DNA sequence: TGTGCCAGCAGCGGAGACGTGGGTAGATTTGATGAAAAACTGTTTTTT. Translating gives CASSGDVGRFDEKLFF.

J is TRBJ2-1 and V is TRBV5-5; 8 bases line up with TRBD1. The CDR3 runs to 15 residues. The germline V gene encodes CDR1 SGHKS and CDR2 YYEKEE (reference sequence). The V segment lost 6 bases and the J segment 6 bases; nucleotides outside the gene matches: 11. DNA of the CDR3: TGTGCCAGCACCCCCTCGGACAGGGATAGCAATGAGCAGTTCTTC. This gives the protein CASTPSDRDSNEQFF.

CDR3 sequence reads: CASSLPLATGELFF. The CDR3, as DNA: TGTGCCAGCAGCCTTCCCTTAGCTACCGGGGAGCTGTTTTTT. The chain has TRBV7-2 and TRBJ2-2; D unclear. Germline V gene data show CDR1 as SGHTA and CDR2 as FQGNSA. CDR3 size: 14 residues. Trimming cost V 5 bases and J 5 bases, with 12 bases left between them. The full variable domain, rest sourced from reference TRBV7-2 and TRBJ2-2, is GAGVSQSPSNKVTEKGKDVELRCDPISGHTALYWYRQSLGQGLEFLIYFQGNSAPDKSGLPSDRFSAERTGGSVSTLTIQRTQQEDSAVYLCASSLPLATGELFFGEGSRLTVL.

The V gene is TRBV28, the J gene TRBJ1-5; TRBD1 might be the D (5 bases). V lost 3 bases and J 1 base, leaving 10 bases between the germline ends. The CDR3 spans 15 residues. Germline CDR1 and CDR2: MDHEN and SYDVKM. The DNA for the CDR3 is TGTGCCAGCAGTTTGGTCCGGGGGAGCAATCAGCCCCAGCATTTT. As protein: CASSLVRGSNQPQHF.

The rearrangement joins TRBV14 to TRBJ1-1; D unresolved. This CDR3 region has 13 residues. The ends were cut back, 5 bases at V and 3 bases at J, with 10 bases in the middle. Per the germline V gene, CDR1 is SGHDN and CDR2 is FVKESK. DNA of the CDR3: TGTGCCAGCAGCTACAGCCCTTACACTGAAGCTTTCTTT. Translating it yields CASSYSPYTEAFF.

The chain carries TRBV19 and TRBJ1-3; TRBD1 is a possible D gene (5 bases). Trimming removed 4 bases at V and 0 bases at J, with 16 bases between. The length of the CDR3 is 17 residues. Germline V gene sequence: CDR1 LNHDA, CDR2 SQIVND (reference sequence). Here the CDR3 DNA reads TGTGCCAGTAGTAGCAGCGGGACGCGAGTCTCTGGAAACACCATATATTTT. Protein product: CASSSSGTRVSGNTIYF.

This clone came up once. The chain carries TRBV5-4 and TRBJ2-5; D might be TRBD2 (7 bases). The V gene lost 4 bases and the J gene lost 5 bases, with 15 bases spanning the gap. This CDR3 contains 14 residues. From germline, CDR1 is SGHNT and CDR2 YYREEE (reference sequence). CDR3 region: CASSPAGAGETQYF. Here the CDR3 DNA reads TGTGCCAGCAGCCCGGCGGGGGCGGGGGAGACCCAGTACTTC.

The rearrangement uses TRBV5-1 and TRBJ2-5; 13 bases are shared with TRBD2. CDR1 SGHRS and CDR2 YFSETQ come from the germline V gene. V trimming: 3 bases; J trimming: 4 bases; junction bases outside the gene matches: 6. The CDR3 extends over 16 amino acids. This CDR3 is CASSSGLAGLGETQYF. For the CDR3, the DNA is TGCGCCAGCAGCTCGGGACTAGCGGGACTTGGAGAGACCCAGTACTTC.

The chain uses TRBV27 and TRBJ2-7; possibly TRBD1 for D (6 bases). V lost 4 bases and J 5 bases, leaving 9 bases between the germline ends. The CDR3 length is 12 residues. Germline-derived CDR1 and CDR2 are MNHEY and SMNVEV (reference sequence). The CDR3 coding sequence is TGTGCCAGCAGTTCCCGGGACAACGAGCAGTACTTC. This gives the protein CASSSRDNEQYF.

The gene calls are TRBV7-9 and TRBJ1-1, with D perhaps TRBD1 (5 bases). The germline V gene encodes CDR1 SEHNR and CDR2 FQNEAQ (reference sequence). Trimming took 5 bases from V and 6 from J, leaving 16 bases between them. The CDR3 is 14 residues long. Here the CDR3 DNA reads TGTGCCAGCAGCCCCAGGGCGGCGCGCGCTGAAGCTTTCTTT. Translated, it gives CASSPRAARAEAFF.